Described below is a single T cell receptor (beta chain) sequence and its context. Its antigen is unknown. Base qualities were left out, and no much larger clone turns up one base away. The data were taken from a study of blood T cell repertoires in COVID-19 (dated by TCRdb to the early 2020s). The study in broad terms: The collaborator samples originated in the United States, Italy and Spain and spanned the acute and convalescent phases of COVID-19. Where available, HLA class I and class II types were taken from metadata supplied by the sample provider and were not determined by assay-based typing. The repertoires were released in a freely available public database intended as a resource for research on the immune response to SARS-CoV-2. The dataset comprised deeply sampled blood TCRbeta repertoires from subjects exposed to, actively infected with, or recovered from COVID-19. Samples were obtained from the ongoing ImmuneRACE study (first 160 participants) and from over 1,000 subjects provided by 6 global collaborators. The sample metadata nearly always contained a de-identified subject ID, COVID-19 status, age in years and sex. The material from the prospective study consisted of cDNA or gDNA derived from T cells, B-cell-depleted T cells, or PBMCs. What the research found in general, with its limitations: The quantity of clinical and demographic metadata differed by source and by participant and was supplied without curation.

Ends trimmed: V by 4 bases, J by 0 bases; bases unmatched to a gene: 6. The CDR3, from cysteine to phenylalanine, totals 15 residues. CDR3 DNA only is kept here, 45 bases in frame from base 1. The germline V gene yields SGHRS for CDR1 and YFSETQ for CDR2. TCRbeta CDR3 regions were amplified from genomic DNA by means of the immunoSEQ Assay, a bias-controlled multiplex PCR. The paper's data handling went like this. The number of nucleated cells in each sample was estimated from the amplification of reference gene primers within the assay. To quantify the absolute abundance of each unique TCRbeta CDR3 rearrangement, sequence reads were collapsed and filtered. For each sample, productive Simpson clonality was calculated as the square root of Simpson's diversity index over productive rearrangements. Sourced from immuneACCESS, this table was stored by TCRdb with only in-frame sequences that have V and J called. A share of the clones is absent; for the studies checked, an unresolved V gene accounts for under half, and the remainder has no known explanation. D and trimming were read from the DNA, whereas the V and J calls and clone size are those reported in that table. This sample holds 120,000 or so clones; approximately 90% were observed only once. Less than 2% of the sample is held by the ten biggest clonotypes.

Each collaborating institution followed its own protocols to collect whole blood in K2EDTA tubes. For TCRbeta analysis, collaborators shipped samples in one of three forms: frozen whole blood, isolated PBMCs, or DNA extracted from either of those sample types. The chain links TRBV5-1 with TRBJ2-7; 8 bases in the junction line up with TRBD1. The clonotype comes from a human donor in a cohort sampled during active COVID-19. The source material was peripheral blood. The CDR3 here reads CASSVDRGGSYEQYF. Here is the DNA: TGCGCCAGCAGCGTAGACAGGGGCGGCTCCTACGAGCAGTACTTC. When the CDR3 is completed using the reference TRBV5-1 and TRBJ2-7 genes on either side, the full variable domain is KAGVTQTPRYLIKTRGQQVTLSCSPISGHRSVSWYQQTPGQGLQFLFEYFSETQRNKGNFPGRFSGRQFSNSRSEMNVSTLELGDSALYLCASSVDRGGSYEQYFGPGTRLTVT.